Here is one T cell receptor beta chain with its context. What it recognizes is unknown. Each CDR3 protein gets one entry after TCRdb re-called the 5' RACE reads with MiXCR. Of about 130,000 distinct CDR3 sequences listed, roughly 13% are singletons. This sample was taken from a study of CD8 T cells in ankylosing spondylitis. The study, taken as a whole, reports: Researchers reportedly found disease-linked clones significantly enriched in matched ankylosing spondylitis synovial fluid.

The junction had 6 bases not matched to a gene; V was cut back by 1 base and J by 3 bases. The CDR3 runs to 16 residues. The germline gives CDR1 LGHDT, CDR2 YNNKEL (reference sequence). The chain combines TRBV3-1 with TRBJ2-1, with TRBD2 matching over 7 bases. This clonotype was sampled from a female donor with ankylosing spondylitis or in good health (not recorded which). Sequencing input: blood, either unsorted or a sorted T cell fraction (not recorded which). CDR3 nucleotide sequence: TGTGCCAGCAGCCAAGGTGCTAGCGGAGTCTACAATGAGCAGTTCTTC. Its translation is CASSQGASGVYNEQFF.